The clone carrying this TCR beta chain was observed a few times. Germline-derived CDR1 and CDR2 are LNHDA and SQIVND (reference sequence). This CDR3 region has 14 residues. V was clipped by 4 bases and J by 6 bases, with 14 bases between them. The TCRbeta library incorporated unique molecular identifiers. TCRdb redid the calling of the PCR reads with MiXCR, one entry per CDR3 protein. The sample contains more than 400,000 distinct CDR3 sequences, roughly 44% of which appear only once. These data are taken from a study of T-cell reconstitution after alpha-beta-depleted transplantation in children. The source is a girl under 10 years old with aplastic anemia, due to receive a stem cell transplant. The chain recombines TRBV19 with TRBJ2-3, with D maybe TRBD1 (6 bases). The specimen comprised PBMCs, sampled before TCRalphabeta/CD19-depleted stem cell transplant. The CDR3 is CASSTTDSLDTQYF. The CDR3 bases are TGTGCCAGTAGTACCACGGACAGTCTGGATACGCAGTATTTT. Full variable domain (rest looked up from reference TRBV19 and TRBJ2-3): DGGITQSPKYLFRKEGQNVTLSCEQNLNHDAMYWYRQDPGQGLRLIYYSQIVNDFQKGDIAEGYSVSREKKESFPLTVTSAQKNPTAFYLCASSTTDSLDTQYFGPGTRLTVL.